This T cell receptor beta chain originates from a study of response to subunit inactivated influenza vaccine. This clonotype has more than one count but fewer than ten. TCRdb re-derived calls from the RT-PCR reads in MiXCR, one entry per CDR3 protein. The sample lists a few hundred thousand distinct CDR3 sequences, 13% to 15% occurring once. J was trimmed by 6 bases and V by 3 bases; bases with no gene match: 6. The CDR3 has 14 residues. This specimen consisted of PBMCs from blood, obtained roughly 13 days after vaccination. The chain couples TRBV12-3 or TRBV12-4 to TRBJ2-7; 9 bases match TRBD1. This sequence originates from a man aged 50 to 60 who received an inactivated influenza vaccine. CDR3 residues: CASSLGTGKSEQYF. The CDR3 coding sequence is TGTGCCAGCAGTTTGGGGACAGGGAAATCCGAGCAGTACTTC.